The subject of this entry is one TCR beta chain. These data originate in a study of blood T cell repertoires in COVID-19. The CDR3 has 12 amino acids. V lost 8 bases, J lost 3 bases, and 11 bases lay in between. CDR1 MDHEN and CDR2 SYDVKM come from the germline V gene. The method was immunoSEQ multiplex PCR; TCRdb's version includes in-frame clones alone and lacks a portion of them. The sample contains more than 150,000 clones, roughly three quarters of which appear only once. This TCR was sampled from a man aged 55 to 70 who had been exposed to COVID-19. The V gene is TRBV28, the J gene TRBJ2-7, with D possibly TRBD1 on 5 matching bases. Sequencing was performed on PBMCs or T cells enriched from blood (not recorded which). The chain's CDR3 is CASGVQDYEQYF. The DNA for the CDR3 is TGTGCCAGCGGGGTACAGGACTACGAGCAGTACTTC.